Listed here are 9 T cell receptor beta chains from one sample, sequenced in a study of CD8+CD57+ T cells in acquired aplastic anemia. CD8+CD57+ cell expansion had been shown by flow cytometry in patients chosen for sequencing. Genomic DNA served as template for TCR beta VDJ and CDR3 profiling. In TCRdb, the reads were re-called with MiXCR into one record per CDR3 protein. The data contain 200,000 to 300,000 distinct CDR3 sequences, 65% to 90% of them singletons. Sequencing was done on a sample of sorted CD4+, CD8+, or CD8+CD57+ T cells (not recorded which) from PBMCs. Source of these receptors: a human donor with aplastic anemia.

On this clonotype: An end of the junction differs from the germline gene, which may be a read error. The chain carries TRBV25-1 and TRBJ2-3, with 8 bases fitting TRBD2. Germline CDR1 reads MGHDK; CDR2 reads SYGVNS. This CDR3 spans 15 amino acids. The CDR3 nucleotides are TGTGCCAGCAGTTTAGGAGCGGGGGCCACAGGTACGCAGTATTTT. Translated, it gives CASSLGAGATGTQYF. The complete variable domain, with remaining parts taken from reference TRBV25-1 and TRBJ2-3, reads EADIYQTPRYLVIGTGKKITLECSQTMGHDKMYWYQQDPGMELHLIHYSYGVNSTEKGDLSSESTVSRIRTEHFPLTLESARPSHTSQYLCASSLGAGATGTQYFGPGTRLTVL.

The rearrangement uses TRBV2 and TRBJ1-2, with a weak D call TRBD1 (6 bases). The CDR3 is 13 amino acids. Germline V CDR1 and CDR2: SNHLY, FYNNEI. V was cut by 6 bases and J by 6 bases, with 14 bases left in between. In DNA, the CDR3 is TGTGCCAGCAGCCCCGAGGGGGGTGATGGCTACACCTTC. This translates into CASSPEGGDGYTF.

The sample holds a few counts of this clonotype. V gene TRBV29-1 combines with J gene TRBJ1-2, with a tentative D call TRBD1 (6 bases). V was cut by 6 bases and J by 6 bases, with 14 bases left in between. The CDR3 has 12 amino acids. Germline values: CDR1 SQVTM, CDR2 ANQGSEA. CDR3 protein: CSVAATGHGYTF. As DNA, the CDR3 is TGCAGCGTCGCGGCCACAGGGCATGGCTACACCTTC.

This clonotype was seen only once. The gene calls are TRBV11-3 and TRBJ2-2; unclear D gene. The V gene's germline CDR1 is SGHNT and CDR2 YENEEA. V was clipped by 0 bases and J by 4 bases, with 12 bases between them. The CDR3 is 16 residues long. Here the CDR3 DNA reads TGTGCCAGCAGCTTAGATCTGACGGGCAGCACCGGGGAGCTGTTTTTT. It is translated as CASSLDLTGSTGELFF.

Note on this clonotype: Here the CDR3 omits its conserved ending phenylalanine or tryptophan, so a read error is the likely source. Because the CDR3's place on the DNA is in doubt, the DNA is left out and the CDR3 is given as listed by TCRdb. The CDR3: CASSDGTGAPTSI. The rearrangement joins TRBV9 to TRBJ2-3; the table calls TRBD1, which could not be checked here. In germline, CDR1 is SGDLS, CDR2 YYNGEE. The CDR3 spans 13 amino acids, including both terminal residues.

The J gene is TRBJ2-1, the V gene TRBV7-2, with 13 bases lining up with TRBD2. CDR3 length: 15 amino acids. In germline, CDR1 is SGHTA, CDR2 FQGNSA. Unmatched junction bases numbered 3, after V lost 3 bases and J lost 7 bases. The CDR3 DNA reads TGTGCCAGCAGCTTCAGGACTAGCGGGAGTAATGAGCAGTTCTTC. Protein product: CASSFRTSGSNEQFF.

About this clonotype: The junction differs from germline at one of its ends, possibly a read error. The V call is TRBV7-9, the J call TRBJ2-3, with 7 bases that match TRBD2. In germline, CDR1 is SEHNR, CDR2 FQNEAQ (reference sequence). The CDR3 length is 15 residues. CDR3 in amino acids: CASTLGRVPGDTHYF. DNA for the CDR3: TGTGCCAGCACCCTAGGGAGGGTCCCCGGAGATACGCACTATTTT.

This clonotype showed up just a few times. This chain joins TRBV29-1 and TRBJ1-2; 9 nucleotides agree with TRBD1. Per the germline V gene, CDR1 is SQVTM and CDR2 is ANQGSEA. J lost 7 bases, V lost 5 bases, and 11 bases had no gene match. CDR3 length: 14 amino acids. The DNA for the CDR3 is TGCAGCGTTTATGGGACAGGGAAGGTTTTTGGCTACACCTTC. This gives the protein CSVYGTGKVFGYTF.

The V call is TRBV7-2, the J call TRBJ2-7, with D perhaps assigned TRBD1 or TRBD2 (5 bases each). The assigned J gene may be wrong: the sequence end matches TRBJ2-1 better. CDR1 and CDR2 from the germline V gene are SGHTA and FQGNSA. There are 14 residues in the CDR3. The CDR3 DNA follows: TGTGCCAGCAGTTACGACAGTCAATATGACTACCAGTTCTTC. Its translation: CASSYDSQYDYQFF.